This TCR beta chain was retrieved from a study of blood T cells in healthy people across ages. The CDR3 consists of 18 residues. CDR1 is DFQATT and CDR2 is SNEGSKA in the germline V gene (reference sequence). Study-wide findings and caveats: Across the age range, TCR beta diversity per million T cells fell in a roughly linear way.

Notes on this clonotype: Its antigen is currently unknown. One junction end does not reproduce the germline sequence, and a read error may be involved.

A second 7 to 11 cycle PCR used barcoded and J-beta primers. TCRdb re-analysed the 5' RACE reads in MiXCR, keeping a single row per CDR3 protein. The profile shows some 790,000 distinct CDR3 sequences, under 30% of them singletons. The sequenced sample was blood. This TCR was recovered from a woman of 80 years or more in good health. The rearrangement joins TRBV20-1 to TRBJ2-6; 8 bases agree with TRBD1. In DNA, the CDR3 is TGCAGTGCTAACGAGACAGGGGAACTCTTTGATGGGGCCAACGTCCGGACTTTC. Translating it yields CSANETGELFDGANVRTF.